The entry that follows covers one T cell receptor beta chain sequence. The authors' processing: Counts of nucleated cells, estimated from reference gene primer amplification, were obtained. The data were produced by immunoSEQ multiplex PCR, yet TCRdb's version contains in-frame clones alone and is incomplete. Clone size and the V and J calls come from that table; the DNA yielded D and trimming. The table shows hundreds of thousands of clones, with approximately 91% occurring only once. Trimming cost V 4 bases and J 3 bases, with 15 bases left between them. The CDR3 is made up of 15 amino acids. Germline loops: CDR1 SGHNT, CDR2 YENEEA. Each participant's cohort was designated according to participant-reported clinical history. This specimen belongs to a study of blood T cell repertoires in COVID-19. Turning to the study itself: COVID-19 samples, acute and convalescent, were from the United States, Italy and Spain.

The material sequenced was PBMCs or T cells enriched from blood (not recorded which). This chain joins TRBV11-3 and TRBJ1-1; D perhaps matches TRBD1 (5 bases). This clonotype was sampled from a woman between 40 and 55 years old who had recovered from COVID-19. CDR3 amino acids: CASSYLEVGDTEAFF. CDR3 DNA: TGTGCCAGCAGCTACCTTGAGGTAGGGGACACTGAAGCTTTCTTT.